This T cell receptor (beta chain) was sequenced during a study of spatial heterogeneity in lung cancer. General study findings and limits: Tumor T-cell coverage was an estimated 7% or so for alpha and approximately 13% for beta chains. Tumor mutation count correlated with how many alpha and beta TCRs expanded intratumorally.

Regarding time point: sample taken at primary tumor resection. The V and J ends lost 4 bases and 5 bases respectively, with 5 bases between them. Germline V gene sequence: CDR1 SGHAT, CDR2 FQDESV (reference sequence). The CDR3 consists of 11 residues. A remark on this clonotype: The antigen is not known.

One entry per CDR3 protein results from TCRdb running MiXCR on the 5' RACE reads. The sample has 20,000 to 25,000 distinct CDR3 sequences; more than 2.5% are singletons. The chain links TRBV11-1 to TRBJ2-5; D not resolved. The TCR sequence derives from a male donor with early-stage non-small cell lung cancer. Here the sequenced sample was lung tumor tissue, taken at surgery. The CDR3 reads CASSYGETQYF. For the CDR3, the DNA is TGTGCCAGCAGCTACGGCGAGACCCAGTACTTC.